This T cell receptor (beta chain) was observed in a study of blood T cell repertoires in COVID-19. In the study overall: Some COVID-19 samples were acute and others convalescent; all came from the United States, Italy and Spain.

CDR1 is SGHTA and CDR2 is FQGNSA in the germline V gene. V lost 5 bases to trimming and J lost 4 bases, with 11 bases between them. This CDR3 contains 13 residues. Only in-frame clones appear in the TCRdb table, and some are missing; sequencing was by immunoSEQ multiplex PCR. The sample comprises 98,000 or so clones, approximately 91% of which are singletons, and 5.1% rests with the top ten. This clone has just a few counts. This clonotype was sampled from a human donor in a cohort sampled during active COVID-19. The chain carries TRBV7-2 and TRBJ2-5; maybe TRBD2 (5 bases). The sample comprised peripheral blood. CDR3 loop: CASSLGVRETQYF. The CDR3 DNA follows: TGTGCCAGCAGCCTCGGGGTTAGAGAGACCCAGTACTTC.